This T cell receptor (beta chain) was sequenced during a study of Graves' ophthalmopathy and Graves' hyperthyroidism. This clonotype was observed at least ten times. Its matching antigen is unknown. A much larger clone differs by one base, so this may be a read error. The conserved phenylalanine or tryptophan is not found at the CDR3 terminus, so this likely reflects a read error. CDR1 SEHNR and CDR2 FQNEAQ come from the germline V gene (reference sequence). The CDR3 runs to 14 residues. V was cut by 2 bases and J by 5 bases, with 12 bases left in between. The authors amplified TCR beta CDR3 regions from RNA transcripts. The first round was an RT-PCR with HTBI primers, and the second round was a multiplex PCR. TCRdb passed the multiplex PCR reads through MiXCR, listing each CDR3 protein once. The sample has some 39,000 distinct CDR3 sequences, roughly 52% seen once; the top ten hold about 26%. Overall study results and limits: Thyroid clonotypes that were expanded above 0.001 frequency mostly also appeared in blood.

Being free of ophthalmopathy for 18 months of follow-up defined stable hyperthyroidism. Each hyperthyroidism patient was newly diagnosed, with under 2 months' duration, and aged 18 to 65. The sequenced sample was peripheral blood. The TCR comes from an adult woman with stable Graves' hyperthyroidism. The chain is built from TRBV7-9 and TRBJ2-5, with D uncertain. This CDR3 is CASSLSLGWETQYL. CDR3 nucleotides: TGTGCCAGCAGCTTATCGCTAGGCTGGGAGACCCAGTACCTC.